One sample yielded the 17 T cell receptor beta chains listed below, sequenced in a study of blood T cell repertoires in COVID-19. Clones were sequenced by immunoSEQ multiplex PCR, and TCRdb holds only the in-frame ones, with some missing. The table lists roughly 150,000 clones, over 70% of them singletons. Sample: PBMCs or T cells enriched from blood (not recorded which). These receptors came from a man aged 70 or older who had been exposed to COVID-19.

The chain has TRBV3-1 (or the pseudogene TRBV3-2) and TRBJ1-1; possibly TRBD1 for D (5 bases). Germline V CDR1 and CDR2: LGHDT, YNNKEL (reference sequence). Trimming stripped 2 bases from V and 11 bases from J, with 12 bases between. This CDR3 region has 12 residues. This CDR3 reads CASSQRGGGAFF. The CDR3 region has the DNA TGTGCCAGCAGCCAAAGAGGCGGGGGGGCTTTCTTT.

This chain joins TRBV18 and TRBJ1-4; TRBD1 is a possible D gene (6 bases). From germline, CDR1 is KGHSH and CDR2 LQKENI. This CDR3 region has 13 residues. Trimming left V 11 bases short and J 5 bases short, with 15 bases between. CDR3 sequence: CASLQDRNEKLFF. In DNA, the CDR3 is TGTGCCTCATTACAGGACAGAAATGAAAAACTGTTTTTT.

J is TRBJ2-3 and V is TRBV30, with 11 bases lining up with TRBD2. CDR3 length equals 15 residues. The germline V gene has CDR1 GTSNPN and CDR2 SVGIG (reference sequence). Germline trimming cut 1 base from V and 3 bases from J; bases unmatched to any gene: 3. DNA for the CDR3: TGTGCCTGGAGTGGACTAGCGGGAAGGACAGATACGCAGTATTTT. It yields the protein CAWSGLAGRTDTQYF.

The genes are TRBV6-5 and TRBJ2-7, with D hard to call. Germline assignment: CDR1 MNHEY and CDR2 SVGAGI. V was pared by 0 bases and J by 2 bases, with 8 bases between. The CDR3 has 14 residues. In DNA form, the CDR3 reads TGTGCCAGCAGTTACTCTGTCCGCGCCTACGAGCAGTACTTC. Its protein product is CASSYSVRAYEQYF.

V is TRBV5-1 and J is TRBJ1-2; 12 bases line up with TRBD1. There are 15 residues in the CDR3. V lost 3 bases, J lost 6 bases, and 6 bases stayed unmatched. Germline V gene lookup returns CDR1 SGHRS and CDR2 YFSETQ. The CDR3 here is CASSWGQGAYDGYTF. The CDR3, as DNA: TGCGCCAGCAGCTGGGGACAGGGGGCTTATGATGGCTACACCTTC.

The chain couples TRBV7-3 to TRBJ1-1; D is ambiguous. The CDR3 length is 13 residues. V lost 0 bases, J lost 6 bases, and 8 bases lay in between. CDR1 and CDR2 (germline): SGHTA, FQGTGA. This chain's CDR3 is CASSLTLGAEAFF. The CDR3 coding sequence is TGTGCCAGCAGCTTAACTCTGGGCGCTGAAGCTTTCTTT.

The chain joins TRBV18 to TRBJ2-5, with D perhaps TRBD2 (6 bases). V was pared by 3 bases and J by 5 bases, with 16 bases between. This CDR3 comprises 15 residues. Germline CDR1 KGHSH, CDR2 LQKENI. The CDR3 here is CASSPRRGDRETQYF. Written as DNA, the CDR3 is TGTGCCAGCTCACCCCGACGCGGGGATAGGGAGACCCAGTACTTC.

The genes are TRBV3-1 (or the pseudogene TRBV3-2) and TRBJ2-5; D not resolved. The CDR3 extends over 12 amino acids. The germline CDR1 and CDR2 sequences are LGHDT and YNNKEL (reference sequence). Trimming cost V 0 bases and J 6 bases, with 5 bases left between them. Here the CDR3 DNA reads TGTGCCAGCAGCCAAGAGGAGAAGACCCAGTACTTC. The encoded protein is CASSQEEKTQYF.

This clone turned up a few times. The chain carries TRBV19 and TRBJ2-2; the match to TRBD2 covers 7 bases. This CDR3 has 19 amino acids. J lost 1 base, V lost 5 bases, and 16 bases had no gene match. Germline lookup yields CDR1 LNHDA and CDR2 SQIVND (reference sequence). The CDR3: CASSPPGLTTRKNTGELFF. The CDR3 DNA reads TGTGCCAGTAGTCCGCCGGGACTAACGACTAGAAAGAACACCGGGGAGCTGTTTTTT.

This clone was counted between two and nine times. This rearrangement joins TRBV20-1 to TRBJ2-1, with D uncertain. Germline V gene lookup returns CDR1 DFQATT and CDR2 SNEGSKA (reference sequence). The CDR3 length is 11 residues. V was cut by 1 base and J by 7 bases, with 5 bases left in between. CDR3 residues: CSARGQNEQFF. The CDR3 coding sequence is TGCAGTGCTAGAGGCCAGAATGAGCAGTTCTTC.

The genes are TRBV6-6 and TRBJ1-2, with 11 bases fitting TRBD1. V shed 0 bases and J 6 bases; nucleotides not matched to a gene: 6. Germline V gene sequence: CDR1 MNHNY, CDR2 SVGAGI (reference sequence). The CDR3 is 16 amino acids. CDR3 bases: TGTGCCAGCAGTTACTCGGGACAGGGGGTAGGTCATGGCTACACCTTC. Protein product: CASSYSGQGVGHGYTF.

This sequence joins TRBV2 and TRBJ2-5; 11 bases are a match to TRBD2. Germline V gene data show CDR1 as SNHLY and CDR2 as FYNNEI. The CDR3 has 15 residues. Trimming removed 4 bases from V and 5 bases from J; junction bases left unmatched: 6. CDR3 DNA sequence: TGTGCCAGCAGTGGGCTAGCGGGAGGCGGGGAGACCCAGTACTTC. Its translation: CASSGLAGGGETQYF.

This sequence joins TRBV18 and TRBJ2-7; maybe TRBD2 (6 bases). Per germline, CDR1 KGHSH and CDR2 LQKENI. The CDR3 spans 12 residues. The V end was cut by 6 bases, the J end by 3 bases, with 9 bases between. DNA of the CDR3: TGTGCCAGCTCTCAGGGAGGCTACGAGCAGTACTTC. As protein: CASSQGGYEQYF.

The J gene is TRBJ2-7, the V gene TRBV7-2; D may be TRBD2 (6 bases). V shed 1 base and J shed 1 base, with 17 bases lying between them. Germline-derived CDR1 and CDR2 are SGHTA and FQGNSA. The CDR3 is 17 amino acids. The CDR3 DNA is TGTGCCAGCAGCTTAGTGGGGGGAACGAAAAGTTCCTACGAGCAGTACTTC. Translation gives CASSLVGGTKSSYEQYF. Supplemented by reference TRBV7-2 and TRBJ2-7, the full variable domain reads GAGVSQSPSNKVTEKGKDVELRCDPISGHTALYWYRQSLGQGLEFLIYFQGNSAPDKSGLPSDRFSAERTGGSVSTLTIQRTQQEDSAVYLCASSLVGGTKSSYEQYFGPGTRLTVT.

In its sample, this clone was seen a few times. The gene calls are TRBV15 and TRBJ2-7; weak D call: TRBD1 (7 bases). This CDR3 region has 16 residues. Trimming left V 0 bases short and J 0 bases short, with 12 bases between. In germline, CDR1 is LNHNV, CDR2 YYDKDF (reference sequence). The CDR3 bases are TGTGCCACCAGCAGAGATAACAGGGGAGGCTCCTACGAGCAGTACTTC. Its translation is CATSRDNRGGSYEQYF.

J is TRBJ1-6 and V is TRBV3-1 (or the pseudogene TRBV3-2), with TRBD1 identical over 7 bases. Per germline, CDR1 LGHDT and CDR2 YNNKEL (reference sequence). V shed 4 bases, J shed 10 bases, and the junction held 10 bases outside the gene matches. This CDR3 is 15 amino acids long. DNA for the CDR3: TGTGCCAGCAGCCCAGACAGGGCAGGAAGGTCACCCCTCCACTTT. Translation gives CASSPDRAGRSPLHF.

The rearrangement links TRBV6-5 to TRBJ1-1; TRBD1 agrees at 7 bases. The CDR3 has 14 residues. V was clipped by 5 bases and J by 4 bases; unmatched bases: 7. In germline, CDR1 is MNHEY, CDR2 SVGAGI. CDR3: CASSLLKGATEAFF. CDR3 DNA: TGTGCCAGCAGTCTACTCAAGGGGGCCACTGAAGCTTTCTTT.